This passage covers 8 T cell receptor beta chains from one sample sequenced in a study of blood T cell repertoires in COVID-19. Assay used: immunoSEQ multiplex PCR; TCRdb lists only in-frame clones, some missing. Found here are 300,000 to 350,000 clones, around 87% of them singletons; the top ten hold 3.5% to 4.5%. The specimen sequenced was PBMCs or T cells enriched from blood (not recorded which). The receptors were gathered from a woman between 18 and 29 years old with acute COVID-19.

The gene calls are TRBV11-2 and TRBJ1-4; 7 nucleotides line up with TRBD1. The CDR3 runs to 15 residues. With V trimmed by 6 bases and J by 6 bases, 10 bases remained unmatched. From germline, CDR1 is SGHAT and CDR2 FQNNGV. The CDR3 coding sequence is TGTGCCAGCAGTCACCTCGGGACAGTCTATGAAAAACTGTTTTTT. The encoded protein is CASSHLGTVYEKLFF.

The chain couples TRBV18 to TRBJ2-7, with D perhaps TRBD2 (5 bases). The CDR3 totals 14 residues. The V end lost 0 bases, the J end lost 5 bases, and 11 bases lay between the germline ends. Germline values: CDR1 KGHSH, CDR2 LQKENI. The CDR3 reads CASSPPTRTNEQYF. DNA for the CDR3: TGTGCCAGCTCACCACCCACTAGAACCAACGAGCAGTACTTC.

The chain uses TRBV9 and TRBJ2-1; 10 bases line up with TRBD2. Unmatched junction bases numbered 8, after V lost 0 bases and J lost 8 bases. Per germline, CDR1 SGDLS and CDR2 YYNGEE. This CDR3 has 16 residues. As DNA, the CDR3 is TGTGCCAGCAGCGTAGCTCCTAGCGGGAGAAAAGATGAGCAGTTCTTC. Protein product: CASSVAPSGRKDEQFF. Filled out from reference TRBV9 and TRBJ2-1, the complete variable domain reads DSGVTQTPKHLITATGQRVTLRCSPRSGDLSVYWYQQSLDQGLQFLIQYYNGEERAKGNILERFSAQQFPDLHSELNLSSLELGDSALYFCASSVAPSGRKDEQFFGPGTRLTVL.

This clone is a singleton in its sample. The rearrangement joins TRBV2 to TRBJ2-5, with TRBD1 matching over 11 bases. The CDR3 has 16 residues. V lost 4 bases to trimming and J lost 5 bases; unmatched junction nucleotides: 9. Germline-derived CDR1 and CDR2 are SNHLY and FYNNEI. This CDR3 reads CASSVSRTGGRETQYF. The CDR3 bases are TGTGCCAGCAGTGTGAGCCGGACAGGGGGCAGGGAGACCCAGTACTTC.

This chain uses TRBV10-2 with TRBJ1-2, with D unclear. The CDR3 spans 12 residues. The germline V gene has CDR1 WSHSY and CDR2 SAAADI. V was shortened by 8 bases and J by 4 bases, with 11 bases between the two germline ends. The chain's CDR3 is CASLEGAYGYTF. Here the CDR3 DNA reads TGCGCCAGCTTAGAGGGAGCCTATGGCTACACCTTC.

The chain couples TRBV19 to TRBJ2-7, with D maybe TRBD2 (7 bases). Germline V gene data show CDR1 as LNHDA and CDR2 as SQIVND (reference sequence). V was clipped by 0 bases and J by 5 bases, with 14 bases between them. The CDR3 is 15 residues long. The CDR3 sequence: CASSIEGTGRDEQYF. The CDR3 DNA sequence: TGTGCCAGTAGTATAGAGGGAACAGGGAGGGACGAGCAGTACTTC.

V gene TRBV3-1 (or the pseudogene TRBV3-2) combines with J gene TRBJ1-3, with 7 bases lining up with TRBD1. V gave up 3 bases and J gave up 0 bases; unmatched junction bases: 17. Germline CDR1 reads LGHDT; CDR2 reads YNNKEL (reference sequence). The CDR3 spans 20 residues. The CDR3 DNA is TGTGCCAGCAGCCAGGATATGGGGACAGTTCCTTTGAGCTCTGGAAACACCATATATTTT. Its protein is CASSQDMGTVPLSSGNTIYF.

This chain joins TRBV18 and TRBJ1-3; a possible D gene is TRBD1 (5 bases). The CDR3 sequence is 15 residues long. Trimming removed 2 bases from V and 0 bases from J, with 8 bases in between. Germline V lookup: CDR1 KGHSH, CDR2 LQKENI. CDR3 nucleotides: TGTGCCAGCTCACCAGGGGGGAACTCTGGAAACACCATATATTTT. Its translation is CASSPGGNSGNTIYF.